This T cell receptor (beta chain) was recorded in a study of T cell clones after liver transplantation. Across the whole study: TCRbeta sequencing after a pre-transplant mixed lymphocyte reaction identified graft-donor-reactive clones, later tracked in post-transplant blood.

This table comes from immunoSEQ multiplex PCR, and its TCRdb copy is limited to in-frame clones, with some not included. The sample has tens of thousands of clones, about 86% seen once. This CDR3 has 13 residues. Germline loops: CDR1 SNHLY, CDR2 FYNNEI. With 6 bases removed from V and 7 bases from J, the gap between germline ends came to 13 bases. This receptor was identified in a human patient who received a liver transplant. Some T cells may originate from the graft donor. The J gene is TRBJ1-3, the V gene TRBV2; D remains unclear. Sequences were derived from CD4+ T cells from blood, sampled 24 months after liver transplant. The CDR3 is CASSSGPLNTIYF. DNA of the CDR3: TGTGCCAGCAGCTCTGGCCCATTGAACACCATATATTTT. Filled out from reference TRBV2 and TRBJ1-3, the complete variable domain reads EPEVTQTPSHQVTQMGQEVILRCVPISNHLYFYWYRQILGQKVEFLVSFYNNEISEKSEIFDDQFSVERPDGSNFTLKIRSTKLEDSAMYFCASSSGPLNTIYFGEGSWLTVV.